The text below deals with one T cell receptor beta chain. Trimming left V 1 base short and J 1 base short, with 8 bases between. CDR3 length: 15 amino acids. Germline-derived CDR1 and CDR2 are MGHRA and YSYEKL. Running of the assay took place at deep level. Study processing details: ImmunoSEQ gave junction-only sequences without quality scores, so filtering differed. Clones were sequenced by immunoSEQ multiplex PCR, and TCRdb holds only the in-frame ones, with some missing. The V and J calls and clone size are taken from that table; D and trimming were inferred from the DNA. The data show about 2.1 million clones, approximately 94% seen once. The entry originates in a study of shared clonotypes between healthy human individuals. CD45RO-negative cells were positively selected for CCR7, leaving out terminally differentiated effector memory CD45RA+ cells.

This clonotype originated in a man aged 18-30 years in good health. Some clones in this sample may be carry-over from other donors' samples. The rearrangement uses TRBV4-1 and TRBJ2-1; no clear D. The sequenced sample was naive CD8+ T cells from PBMCs. The CDR3 DNA sequence: TGCGCCAGCAGCCAAGCGGACGGGTCCTACAATGAGCAGTTCTTC. Translated, it gives CASSQADGSYNEQFF.